Following are 32 T cell receptor beta chains from one sample sequenced in a study of blood T cell repertoires in COVID-19. TCRdb keeps only in-frame clones here, not all; method: immunoSEQ multiplex PCR. The sample holds some 80,000 clones, around 81% seen once. Specimen: peripheral blood. The receptor set was obtained from a man older than 75 with active or convalescent COVID-19.

This clone appeared a single time. The V call is TRBV28, the J call TRBJ1-3; 10 nucleotides match TRBD1. Trimming removed 10 bases from V and 0 bases from J; junction bases left unmatched: 15. From germline, CDR1 is MDHEN and CDR2 SYDVKM. This CDR3 region has 18 residues. The CDR3 spells CATSGTGVSKSSGNTIYF. The CDR3 nucleotides read TGTGCCACTTCCGGGACAGGGGTCTCAAAGAGCTCTGGAAACACCATATATTTT.

The rearrangement joins TRBV6-5 to TRBJ1-2; the match to TRBD1 covers 8 bases. This CDR3 comprises 15 residues. The ends lost 6 bases at V and 3 bases at J; junction bases unmatched: 9. Germline V gene sequence: CDR1 MNHEY, CDR2 SVGAGI. The CDR3 spells CASSPGQGAHYGYTF. Here the CDR3 DNA reads TGTGCCAGCAGCCCCGGGCAGGGGGCACACTATGGCTACACCTTC.

To note about this clone: The sample holds other DNA sequences that translate to the same CDR3. The gene calls are TRBV9 and TRBJ1-1, with D possibly being TRBD1 (5 bases). This CDR3 has 13 residues. Trimming stripped 3 bases from V and 3 bases from J, with 9 bases between. Per germline, CDR1 SGDLS and CDR2 YYNGEE. CDR3 DNA: TGTGCCAGCAGCGCCAGGGAGGACACTGAAGCTTTCTTT. Translation: CASSAREDTEAFF.

This chain connects TRBV28 to TRBJ1-1; weak D call: TRBD1 (6 bases). V was cut by 3 bases and J by 5 bases, with 7 bases left in between. The CDR3 contains 12 residues. CDR1 is MDHEN and CDR2 is SYDVKM in the germline V gene. The CDR3 sequence is CASSLRGTEAFF. Written as DNA, the CDR3 is TGTGCCAGCAGTTTGAGGGGGACTGAAGCTTTCTTT.

The J gene is TRBJ2-4, the V gene TRBV6-2 or TRBV6-3, with a tentative D call TRBD1 (5 bases). The CDR3 spans 16 residues. Germline-derived CDR1 and CDR2 are MNHEY and SVGEGT. V lost 5 bases and J 0 bases, leaving 14 bases between the germline ends. The CDR3 sequence: CASSQRTRPAKNIQYF. The CDR3 DNA reads as TGTGCCAGCAGTCAACGGACAAGGCCAGCCAAAAACATTCAGTACTTC.

The chain links TRBV21-1 to TRBJ2-4; TRBD2 reflects the table's D call only, with no check against the DNA. TRBV21-1 is annotated as a pseudogene. CDR3 length: 19 amino acids. This CDR3 is CASSTGLAGGPEAKNIQYF. CDR3 nucleotides: TGTGCCAGCAGCACCGGACTAGCGGGAGGGCCAGAGGCCAAAAACATTCAGTACTTC.

The J gene is TRBJ2-7, the V gene TRBV20-1; D not resolved. The CDR3 extends over 11 amino acids. Per the germline V gene, CDR1 is DFQATT and CDR2 is SNEGSKA (reference sequence). V gave up 0 bases and J gave up 3 bases, with 3 bases separating them. The CDR3 spells CSARDLYEQYV. In DNA, the CDR3 is TGCAGTGCTAGAGATCTCTACGAGCAGTACGTC.

The V call is TRBV5-1, the J call TRBJ2-6; tentatively, D is TRBD1 (5 bases). The CDR3 runs 18 residues. V was shortened by 1 base and J by 1 base, with 15 bases between the two germline ends. Germline V lookup: CDR1 SGHRS, CDR2 YFSETQ. CDR3 sequence reads: CASSLLAGYSSGANVLTF. For the CDR3, the DNA is TGCGCCAGCAGCTTGTTGGCAGGGTACTCTTCTGGGGCCAACGTCCTGACTTTC.

The rearrangement joins TRBV24-1 to TRBJ2-1; D is perhaps TRBD2 (7 bases). Per germline, CDR1 KGHDR and CDR2 SFDVKD. With 6 bases removed from V and 8 bases from J, the gap between germline ends came to 16 bases. This CDR3 spans 14 amino acids. The CDR3 reads CATSWGGLSDEQFF. In DNA form, the CDR3 reads TGTGCCACCAGTTGGGGGGGGCTTAGTGATGAGCAGTTCTTC.

The chain is built from TRBV27 and TRBJ1-5, with 10 bases fitting TRBD1. V gave up 8 bases and J gave up 1 base; unmatched junction bases: 17. The CDR3 consists of 19 residues. CDR1 is MNHEY and CDR2 is SMNVEV in the germline V gene (reference sequence). The CDR3 DNA is TGTGCCAGCGGCCATTATGGGACAGGGGAAAGGGCCAGCAATCAGCCCCAGCATTTT. Translated: CASGHYGTGERASNQPQHF.

The J gene is TRBJ1-6, the V gene TRBV12-3 or TRBV12-4, with 7 bases fitting TRBD1. The CDR3 length is 13 residues. J was trimmed by 9 bases and V by 8 bases; bases with no gene match: 7. The CDR3 region is CASQRQGTSPLHF. The DNA of the CDR3 is TGTGCCAGCCAACGACAGGGAACTTCACCCCTCCACTTT.

This clone was seen only a few times. This rearrangement joins TRBV25-1 to TRBJ1-5; D possibly corresponds to TRBD1 (6 bases). The V gene lost 1 base and the J gene lost 7 bases, with 14 bases spanning the gap. CDR3 size: 15 residues. CDR1 and CDR2 (germline): MGHDK, SYGVNS. Written as DNA, the CDR3 is TGTGCCAGCAGTGAATCGGGCCAGGGGAGCCAGCCCCAGCATTTT. Translated: CASSESGQGSQPQHF.

This rearrangement joins TRBV5-8 to TRBJ1-3; D uncertain. Germline CDR1 reads SGHTS; CDR2 reads YDEGEE. V was cut by 2 bases and J by 13 bases, with 22 bases left in between. There are 15 residues in the CDR3. The DNA of the CDR3 is TGTGCCAGCAGCTTTTCGTTTGCCAACGGAGACCAAATATATTTT. Its translation: CASSFSFANGDQIYF.

This clone was detected only a few times. The chain has TRBV19 and TRBJ1-3; D is undetermined. The germline V gene encodes CDR1 LNHDA and CDR2 SQIVND (reference sequence). The CDR3 runs to 14 residues. V lost 3 bases to trimming and J lost 0 bases, with 6 bases between them. The CDR3 here is CASSIENSGNTIYF. The CDR3 coding sequence is TGTGCCAGTAGTATTGAGAACTCTGGAAACACCATATATTTT. Supplemented by reference TRBV19 and TRBJ1-3, the full variable domain reads DGGITQSPKYLFRKEGQNVTLSCEQNLNHDAMYWYRQDPGQGLRLIYYSQIVNDFQKGDIAEGYSVSREKKESFPLTVTSAQKNPTAFYLCASSIENSGNTIYFGEGSWLTVV.

The chain combines TRBV13 with TRBJ2-7; 7 bases map to TRBD1. From germline, CDR1 is PRHDT and CDR2 FYEKMQ (reference sequence). Unmatched junction bases numbered 7, after V lost 5 bases and J lost 0 bases. This CDR3 contains 15 residues. The CDR3 coding sequence is TGTGCCAGCAGCCTCGGACAGGCCAGCTCCTACGAGCAGTACGTC. Translated: CASSLGQASSYEQYV.

The chain employs TRBV18 and TRBJ1-1, with D possibly matching TRBD1 (5 bases). V lost 4 bases and J 6 bases, leaving 12 bases between the germline ends. The CDR3 has 13 amino acids. Germline CDR1 and CDR2: KGHSH and LQKENI. For the CDR3, the DNA is TGTGCCAGCTCACGGGGCGCGTCCGCTGAAGCTTTCTTT. It yields the protein CASSRGASAEAFF.

V is TRBV10-2 and J is TRBJ1-2; 7 nucleotides agree with TRBD1. V lost 7 bases to trimming and J lost 6 bases; unmatched junction nucleotides: 20. Per the germline V gene, CDR1 is WSHSY and CDR2 is SAAADI. This CDR3 has 17 residues. The CDR3 nucleotides are TGCGCCAGCAATGGCGTAGGGACAGCCGCCGCGTCCGATGGCTACACCTTC. It yields the protein CASNGVGTAAASDGYTF.

The chain couples TRBV5-1 to TRBJ1-2; TRBD1 agrees at 9 bases. Germline CDR1 and CDR2: SGHRS and YFSETQ. There are 16 residues in the CDR3. With V trimmed by 1 base and J by 6 bases, 10 bases remained unmatched. CDR3 loop: CASSLTAGQGRDGYTF. The CDR3 bases are TGCGCCAGCAGCTTGACCGCGGGACAGGGACGGGATGGCTACACCTTC.

The J gene is TRBJ1-5, the V gene TRBV6-2 or TRBV6-3; tentatively, D is TRBD1 (5 bases). The V gene's germline CDR1 is MNHEY and CDR2 SVGEGT. Between the trimmed V and J ends, which lost 5 bases and 5 bases, there was a span of 13 bases. CDR3 length: 14 residues. CDR3 bases: TGTGCCAGCAGTCTCGGGGGGGGTTATCAGCCCCAGCATTTT. Protein: CASSLGGGYQPQHF.

This chain connects TRBV5-1 to TRBJ2-1, with unresolved D. Trimming removed 4 bases from V and 5 bases from J, with 10 bases in between. This CDR3 has 13 amino acids. Germline CDR1 is SGHRS and CDR2 is YFSETQ. The CDR3 region is CASSLGPHNEQFF. In nucleotides, the CDR3 is TGCGCCAGCAGCCTTGGGCCCCACAATGAGCAGTTCTTC. Complete variable domain (other parts from reference TRBV5-1 and TRBJ2-1): KAGVTQTPRYLIKTRGQQVTLSCSPISGHRSVSWYQQTPGQGLQFLFEYFSETQRNKGNFPGRFSGRQFSNSRSEMNVSTLELGDSALYLCASSLGPHNEQFFGPGTRLTVL.

The V call is TRBV6-1, the J call TRBJ1-2, with 9 positions matching TRBD1. Germline trimming cut 1 base from V and 6 bases from J; bases unmatched to any gene: 3. This CDR3 has 14 residues. CDR1 MNHNS and CDR2 SASEGT come from the germline V gene. Here the CDR3 reads CASSEGTGVDGYTF. The CDR3 DNA follows: TGTGCCAGCAGTGAAGGGACAGGGGTAGATGGCTACACCTTC.

This clone has a single count. CDR3 nucleotide sequence: TGTGCCAGCACCTCGAGGCGCCAGGGATTTACAGATACGCAGTATTTT. Amino acid sequence: CASTSRRQGFTDTQYF. The chain joins TRBV5-8 to TRBJ2-3, with D perhaps matching TRBD1 (5 bases). V lost 6 bases and J lost 3, with 20 bases in between. Germline V lookup: CDR1 SGHTS, CDR2 YDEGEE. This CDR3 region has 16 residues.

This clone was counted once. The genes are TRBV28 and TRBJ1-4; D gene ambiguous. Germline CDR1 MDHEN, CDR2 SYDVKM. Trimming left V 4 bases short and J 7 bases short, with 22 bases between. The CDR3 loop spans 17 amino acids. The CDR3, as DNA: TGTGCCAGCAGTTCAAAAACCTTCAACAACCGGGGTGAAAAACTGTTTTTT. Its translation is CASSSKTFNNRGEKLFF.

This sequence joins TRBV10-3 and TRBJ1-2, with TRBD1 as a possible D gene (5 bases). V lost 3 bases and J lost 8, with 10 bases in between. This CDR3 spans 12 amino acids. The germline CDR1 and CDR2 sequences are ENHRY and SYGVKD. CDR3 in amino acids: CAISDRAGGYTF. The CDR3 nucleotides read TGTGCCATCAGTGACAGGGCCGGGGGCTACACCTTC.

This clone has a single count. The rearrangement joins TRBV30 to TRBJ1-2; the match to TRBD1 covers 9 bases. J was trimmed by 8 bases and V by 3 bases; bases with no gene match: 13. This CDR3 comprises 15 residues. The germline V gene encodes CDR1 GTSNPN and CDR2 SVGIG (reference sequence). The CDR3 region is CAWRGTRTGVLGYTF. The CDR3 DNA reads as TGTGCCTGGAGAGGGACTCGGACAGGGGTTCTCGGCTACACCTTC.

The chain couples TRBV6-1 to TRBJ1-3, with D possibly matching TRBD1 (5 bases). With 1 base removed from V and 4 bases from J, the gap between germline ends came to 11 bases. The V gene's germline CDR1 is MNHNS and CDR2 SASEGT. The CDR3 is made up of 15 amino acids. The CDR3 spells CASSEVRVSGNTIYF. CDR3 in DNA: TGTGCCAGCAGTGAAGTCAGGGTCTCGGGAAACACCATATATTTT.

The rearrangement links TRBV7-3 to TRBJ2-3; a weak D match, TRBD2 (6 bases). Trimming took off 2 bases at V and 4 bases at J, with 16 bases between the two ends. CDR1 is SGHTA and CDR2 is FQGTGA in the germline V gene. The CDR3 runs to 16 residues. The CDR3: CASSLRRGMGPDTQYF. CDR3 sequence (DNA): TGTGCCAGCAGCTTACGGCGCGGGATGGGCCCAGATACGCAGTATTTT.

This clone has a count of ten or more. This chain connects TRBV6-5 to TRBJ2-1, with 7 bases identical to TRBD1. After removal of 4 bases from V and 2 bases from J, the junction contained 5 bases not matched to a gene. The CDR3 loop spans 15 amino acids. Per germline, CDR1 MNHEY and CDR2 SVGAGI. In nucleotides, the CDR3 is TGTGCCAGCAGTTCCCGGGACAGAGCCTACAATGAGCAGTTCTTC. Encoded protein: CASSSRDRAYNEQFF.

This clone turned up a few times. V is TRBV9 and J is TRBJ1-2; no clear D gene. Trimming pared 0 bases from V and 4 bases from J, leaving 16 bases between. This CDR3 region has 16 residues. Germline values: CDR1 SGDLS, CDR2 YYNGEE. CDR3 residues: CASSVADAAYGYGYTF. In DNA, the CDR3 is TGTGCCAGCAGCGTAGCGGATGCAGCGTATGGCTATGGCTACACCTTC.

This chain links TRBV20-1 with TRBJ1-2, with no clear D. The germline V gene encodes CDR1 DFQATT and CDR2 SNEGSKA (reference sequence). CDR3 length equals 11 residues. Trimming left V 7 bases short and J 1 base short, with 7 bases between. The CDR3 DNA is TGCAGTGGGCATGTTAACTATGGCTACACCTTC. Residues: CSGHVNYGYTF.

This clone showed up just once. This sequence joins TRBV4-1 and TRBJ2-5; 9 bases match TRBD1. Germline assignment: CDR1 MGHRA and CDR2 YSYEKL. V lost 1 base, J lost 4 bases, and 7 bases stayed unmatched. The CDR3 extends over 16 amino acids. DNA for the CDR3: TGCGCCAGCAGCCAAGTTCTGGGGACAGGGACAGAGACCCAGTACTTC. Protein sequence: CASSQVLGTGTETQYF.

The CDR3 DNA reads as TGTGCCAGCAGTGAGAGAGGGCAAACCGGGGAGCTGTTTTTT. This sequence encodes CASSERGQTGELFF. This chain uses TRBV2 with TRBJ2-2; a possible D gene is TRBD2 (5 bases). The germline V gene has CDR1 SNHLY and CDR2 FYNNEI. This CDR3 is built from 14 residues. Trimming shortened V by 3 bases and J by 5 bases, and 10 bases separated the two germline ends.